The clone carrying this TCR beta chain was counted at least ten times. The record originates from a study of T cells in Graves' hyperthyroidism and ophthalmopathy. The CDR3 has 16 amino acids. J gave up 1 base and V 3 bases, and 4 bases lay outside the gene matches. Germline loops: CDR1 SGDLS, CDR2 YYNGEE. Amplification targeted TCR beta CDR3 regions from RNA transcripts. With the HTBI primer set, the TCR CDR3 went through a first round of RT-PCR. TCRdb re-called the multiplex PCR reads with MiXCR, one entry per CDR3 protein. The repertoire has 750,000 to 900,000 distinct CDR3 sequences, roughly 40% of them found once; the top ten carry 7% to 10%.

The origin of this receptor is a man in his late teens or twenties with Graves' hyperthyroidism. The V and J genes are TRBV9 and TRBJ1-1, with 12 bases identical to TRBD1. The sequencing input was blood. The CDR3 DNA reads TGTGCCAGCAGCGAGGGACAGGGGGCGACGAACACTGAAGCTTTCTTT. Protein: CASSEGQGATNTEAFF.